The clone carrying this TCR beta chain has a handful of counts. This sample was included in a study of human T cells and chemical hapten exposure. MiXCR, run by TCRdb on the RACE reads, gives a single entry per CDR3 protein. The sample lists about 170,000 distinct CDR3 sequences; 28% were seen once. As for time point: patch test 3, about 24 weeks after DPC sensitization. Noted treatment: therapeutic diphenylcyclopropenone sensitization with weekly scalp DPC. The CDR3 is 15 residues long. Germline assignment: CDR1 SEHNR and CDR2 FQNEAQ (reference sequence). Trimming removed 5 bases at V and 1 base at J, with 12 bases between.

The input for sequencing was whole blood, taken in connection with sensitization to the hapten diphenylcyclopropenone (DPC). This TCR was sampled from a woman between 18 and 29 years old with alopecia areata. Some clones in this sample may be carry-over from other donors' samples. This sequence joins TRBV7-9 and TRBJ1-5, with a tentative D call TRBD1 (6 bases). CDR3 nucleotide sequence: TGTGCCAGCAGCCCGACAGGTTTCAGCAATCAGCCCCAGCATTTT. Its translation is CASSPTGFSNQPQHF.